The 4 T cell receptor beta chains below were found in one sample sequenced in a study of T cell responses to AZD1222 COVID-19 vaccine. The assay was immunoSEQ multiplex PCR, and TCRdb's table has in-frame clones only and misses some. The data show about 120,000 clones, around 86% seen once. The sample in question was peripheral blood, obtained on day 0 of AZD1222 vaccination. The receptors here all came from an adult in good health.

The chain links TRBV19 to TRBJ2-7; D remains ambiguous. This CDR3 comprises 15 residues. Germline V gene data show CDR1 as LNHDA and CDR2 as SQIVND (reference sequence). Between the trimmed V and J ends, which lost 1 base and 0 bases, there was a span of 10 bases. DNA of the CDR3: TGTGCCAGTAGTATAGGACCCATGAGCTCCTACGAGCAGTACTTC. This translates into CASSIGPMSSYEQYF.

This chain uses TRBV7-9 with TRBJ1-6, with D unclear. The germline V gene has CDR1 SEHNR and CDR2 FQNEAQ (reference sequence). The ends were cut back, 4 bases at V and 2 bases at J, with 9 bases in the middle. CDR3 length: 15 residues. CDR3: CASSSGSPYNSPLHF. In DNA, the CDR3 is TGTGCCAGCAGCTCGGGTAGCCCCTATAATTCACCCCTCCACTTT.

J is TRBJ2-7 and V is TRBV9; 10 bases are a match to TRBD1. The CDR3 spans 14 residues. From germline, CDR1 is SGDLS and CDR2 YYNGEE. V was pared by 0 bases and J by 6 bases, with 3 bases of the junction left unmatched. The CDR3, as DNA: TGTGCCAGCAGCGTAGCGGACAGGGGGTCCGAGCAGTACTTC. This codes for CASSVADRGSEQYF.

The chain recombines TRBV4-1 with TRBJ1-1; D is perhaps TRBD1 (6 bases). The V gene's germline CDR1 is MGHRA and CDR2 YSYEKL. The CDR3 extends over 16 amino acids. Trimming shortened V by 0 bases and J by 6 bases, and 17 bases separated the two germline ends. CDR3 protein: CASSQDVSRGRAEAFF. In DNA form, the CDR3 reads TGCGCCAGCAGCCAAGATGTCTCCAGGGGTAGGGCTGAAGCTTTCTTT.